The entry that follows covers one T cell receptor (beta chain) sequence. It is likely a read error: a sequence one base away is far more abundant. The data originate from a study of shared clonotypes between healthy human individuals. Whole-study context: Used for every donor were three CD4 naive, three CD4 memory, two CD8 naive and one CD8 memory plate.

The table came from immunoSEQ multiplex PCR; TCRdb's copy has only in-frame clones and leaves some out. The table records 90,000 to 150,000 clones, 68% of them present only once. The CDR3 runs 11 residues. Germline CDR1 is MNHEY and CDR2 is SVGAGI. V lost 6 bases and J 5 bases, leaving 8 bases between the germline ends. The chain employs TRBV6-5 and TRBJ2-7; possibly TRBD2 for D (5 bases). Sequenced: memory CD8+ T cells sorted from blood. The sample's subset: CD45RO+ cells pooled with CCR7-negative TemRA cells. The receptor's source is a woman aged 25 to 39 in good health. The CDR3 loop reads CASSPGDEQYF. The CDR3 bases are TGTGCCAGCAGCCCCGGGGACGAGCAGTACTTC.